What follows describes a single T cell receptor (beta chain). Its antigen is unknown. Given a much more abundant clone one base away, this may be a read error. These data are taken from a study of breast tumors, draining lymph nodes, adjacent tissues. Trimming cost V 3 bases and J 6 bases, with 12 bases left between them. Germline V gene data show CDR1 as SGHDT and CDR2 as YYEEEE. CDR3 length equals 14 residues. Breast cancer patients provided tissue from their axillary draining lymph nodes. Study observations and caveats: Data fit most tumor T cells coming from lymph node, expanding in tumor. Tumor TCR diversity was below lymph nodes but above nontumor tissue.

TCRdb used MiXCR to reprocess the multiplex PCR reads, holding one entry per CDR3 protein. The data show 200,000 to 250,000 distinct CDR3 sequences, 34% seen once. The J gene is TRBJ2-2, the V gene TRBV5-6, with D perhaps matching TRBD2 (5 bases). This TCR came from a female donor with breast cancer. Some clones in this sample may be carry-over from other donors' samples. The sample taken for sequencing was axillary lymph node tissue. CDR3 bases: TGTGCCAGCAGCTACGACCTGGGAGCCGGGGAGCTGTTTTTT. This translates into CASSYDLGAGELFF.